This T cell receptor beta chain was sequenced for a study of T cell changes during pregnancy in multiple sclerosis. The protocol was immunoSEQ multiplex PCR, while the TCRdb copy is restricted to in-frame clones and leaves out a portion. Of about 68,000 clones in the sample, 90% were seen once. Per the germline V gene, CDR1 is SGHVS and CDR2 is FNYEAQ. This CDR3 region has 15 residues. J gave up 4 bases and V 5 bases, and 5 bases lay outside the gene matches. The sequenced sample was peripheral blood, obtained in the third trimester of pregnancy. The receptor was isolated from a female donor with multiple sclerosis, enrolled in a pregnancy study. V usage is TRBV7-6 and J usage is TRBJ2-2, with 9 positions matching TRBD1. Here the CDR3 DNA reads TGTGCCAGCAGCCACGGACAGGGGATCACCGGGGAGCTGTTTTTT. Protein: CASSHGQGITGELFF.